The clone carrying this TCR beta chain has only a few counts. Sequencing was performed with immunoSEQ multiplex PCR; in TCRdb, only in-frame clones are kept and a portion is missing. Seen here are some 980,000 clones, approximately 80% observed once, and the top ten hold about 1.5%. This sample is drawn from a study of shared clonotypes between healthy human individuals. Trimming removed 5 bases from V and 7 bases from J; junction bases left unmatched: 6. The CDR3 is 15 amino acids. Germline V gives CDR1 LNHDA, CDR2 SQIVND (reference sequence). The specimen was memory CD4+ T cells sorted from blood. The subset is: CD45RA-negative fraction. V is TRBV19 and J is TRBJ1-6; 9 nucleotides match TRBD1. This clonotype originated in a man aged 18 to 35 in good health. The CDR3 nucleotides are TGTGCCAGTAGTCTCTCACAGGGGGCGAATTCACCCCTCCACTTT. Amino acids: CASSLSQGANSPLHF.